Listed here are 23 T cell receptor beta chains from one sample, sequenced in a study of OX40 agonist ivuxolimab in advanced cancers. Only in-frame clones appear in the TCRdb table, and some are missing; sequencing was by immunoSEQ multiplex PCR. The table includes roughly 15,000 clones, approximately 82% detected once. This specimen consisted of CD4+ or CD8+ T cells sorted from blood, obtained in a trial of the OX40 agonist ivuxolimab. The receptors stem from an adult with an advanced solid tumor such as melanoma, head and neck, liver or kidney cancer.

In DNA, the CDR3 is TGTGCCAGCAGGACCGGGACGAACACCGGGGAGCTGTTTTTT. It codes for CASRTGTNTGELFF. The V and J genes are TRBV6-1 and TRBJ2-2; weak D call: TRBD2 (5 bases). The CDR3 totals 14 residues. Trimming cost V 6 bases and J 0 bases, with 8 bases left between them. From germline, CDR1 is MNHNS and CDR2 SASEGT.

The V call is TRBV5-1, the J call TRBJ1-2; perhaps TRBD1 as D (5 bases). Germline V gene data show CDR1 as SGHRS and CDR2 as YFSETQ. The V end lost 0 bases, the J end lost 4 bases, and 7 bases lay between the germline ends. The length of the CDR3 is 13 residues. The DNA for the CDR3 is TGCGCCAGCAGCTTGGATGGGGGCTATGGCTACACCTTC. This gives the protein CASSLDGGYGYTF.

V gene TRBV30 combines with J gene TRBJ2-7; D unclear. With 3 bases removed from V and 2 bases from J, the gap between germline ends came to 11 bases. The CDR3 has 13 amino acids. Germline V CDR1 and CDR2: GTSNPN, SVGIG (reference sequence). The CDR3 sequence is CAWRPSGPYEQYF. The CDR3 DNA follows: TGTGCCTGGAGGCCTTCCGGACCCTACGAGCAGTACTTC. The full variable domain, with the rest looked up from reference TRBV30 and TRBJ2-7, is SQTIHQWPATLVQPVGSPLSLECTVEGTSNPNLYWYRQAAGRGLQLLFYSVGIGQISSEVPQNLSASRPQDRQFILSSKKLLLSDSGFYLCAWRPSGPYEQYFGPGTRLTVT.

V usage is TRBV4-1 and J usage is TRBJ2-5; 12 positions match TRBD2. V lost 3 bases to trimming and J lost 5 bases; unmatched junction nucleotides: 7. CDR1 MGHRA and CDR2 YSYEKL come from the germline V gene. CDR3 length: 16 amino acids. The CDR3 sequence: CASSHAGLAGSETQYF. The CDR3 DNA sequence: TGCGCCAGCAGCCATGCCGGACTAGCGGGATCGGAGACCCAGTACTTC.

The chain couples TRBV19 to TRBJ2-3, with a tentative D call TRBD2 (6 bases). V lost 3 bases and J lost 0, with 10 bases in between. The CDR3 sequence is 15 residues long. Germline-derived CDR1 and CDR2 are LNHDA and SQIVND (reference sequence). The CDR3 loop reads CASSISSDSTDTQYF. The CDR3 DNA reads TGTGCCAGTAGTATCTCTAGCGATAGCACAGATACGCAGTATTTT.

This clone was detected a few times. This chain links TRBV2 with TRBJ1-1; TRBD1 is a possible D gene (5 bases). Germline loops: CDR1 SNHLY, CDR2 FYNNEI. The CDR3 runs 13 residues. Between the trimmed V and J ends, which lost 4 bases and 4 bases, there was a span of 10 bases. CDR3 coding DNA: TGTGCCAGCAGTGTCAGGGCTAGCACTGAAGCTTTCTTT. It specifies CASSVRASTEAFF.

This chain joins TRBV6-5 and TRBJ2-5, with 7 bases fitting TRBD2. This CDR3 comprises 13 residues. Germline V CDR1 and CDR2: MNHEY, SVGAGI. J was trimmed by 11 bases and V by 6 bases; bases with no gene match: 12. CDR3 protein: CASSREAGERQYF. Here the CDR3 DNA reads TGTGCCAGCAGCCGGGAGGCGGGAGAAAGGCAGTACTTC.

This chain connects TRBV4-1 to TRBJ2-1; 8 bases are shared with TRBD2. V lost 3 bases to trimming and J lost 9 bases; unmatched junction nucleotides: 10. Germline values: CDR1 MGHRA, CDR2 YSYEKL. The CDR3 length is 15 residues. The CDR3 bases are TGCGCCAGCAGCCAGGCCGGGAGGGCCCCAGGTGAGCAGTTCTTC. Its protein is CASSQAGRAPGEQFF.

The chain couples TRBV25-1 to TRBJ2-6; 7 nucleotides agree with TRBD1. The germline V gene encodes CDR1 MGHDK and CDR2 SYGVNS. There are 14 residues in the CDR3. Trimming cost V 5 bases and J 9 bases; bases outside gene matches: 7. CDR3 DNA sequence: TGTGCCAGCAGTAGGACAGGAACGTACAACGTCCTGACTTTC. This encodes CASSRTGTYNVLTF.

The chain has TRBV6-5 and TRBJ1-2; possible D gene TRBD1, 6 bases. This CDR3 has 13 residues. Trimming shortened V by 6 bases and J by 8 bases, and 16 bases separated the two germline ends. CDR1 MNHEY and CDR2 SVGAGI come from the germline V gene. CDR3 bases: TGTGCCAGCAGGTCGACCCTTCAGGGGGGCTACACCTTC. As protein: CASRSTLQGGYTF.

The chain employs TRBV5-1 and TRBJ1-4; 7 bases agree with TRBD1. With V trimmed by 0 bases and J by 7 bases, 6 bases remained unmatched. The CDR3 spans 15 residues. Germline V gene sequence: CDR1 SGHRS, CDR2 YFSETQ. The CDR3 protein is CASSLGTGQIEKLFF. The CDR3 nucleotides are TGCGCCAGCAGCTTGGGGACAGGACAAATTGAAAAACTGTTTTTT.

This rearrangement joins TRBV30 to TRBJ1-5; TRBD1 agrees at 9 bases. V was clipped by 2 bases and J by 5 bases; unmatched bases: 4. CDR1 and CDR2 (germline): GTSNPN, SVGIG (reference sequence). The CDR3 sequence is 14 residues long. This CDR3 is CAWSRNRGHQPQHF. The CDR3 DNA reads TGTGCCTGGAGTCGAAACAGGGGGCATCAGCCCCAGCATTTT.

This chain uses TRBV30 with TRBJ2-6; tentative D call: TRBD1 (5 bases). Germline CDR1 GTSNPN, CDR2 SVGIG (reference sequence). V was pared by 4 bases and J by 0 bases, with 16 bases between. CDR3 length equals 17 residues. The CDR3 spells CAWTHGRVSSGANVLTF. The CDR3 DNA reads TGTGCCTGGACCCACGGCAGGGTTAGCTCTGGGGCCAACGTCCTGACTTTC.

The chain has TRBV6-5 and TRBJ2-1; maybe TRBD1 (6 bases). V lost 5 bases to trimming and J lost 15 bases, with 17 bases between them. The CDR3 runs to 12 residues. CDR1 is MNHEY, CDR2 SVGAGI, per germline. CDR3 sequence: CASSETGTRPFF. CDR3 bases: TGTGCCAGCAGTGAGACAGGTACAAGGCCGTTCTTC.

This sequence joins TRBV7-9 and TRBJ2-7, with D tentatively TRBD2 (6 bases). The CDR3 covers 13 residues. Germline lookup yields CDR1 SEHNR and CDR2 FQNEAQ (reference sequence). V was cut by 7 bases and J by 3 bases, with 13 bases left in between. The CDR3 spells CASNRDWGYEQYF. CDR3 bases: TGTGCCAGCAACCGGGACTGGGGCTACGAGCAGTACTTC.

The rearrangement joins TRBV15 to TRBJ2-5, with 8 bases lining up with TRBD2. Germline CDR1 LNHNV, CDR2 YYDKDF (reference sequence). The CDR3 is made up of 15 amino acids. V lost 2 bases and J lost 2; bases outside the gene matches: 4. CDR3 in amino acids: CATSRQTSAQETQYF. DNA for the CDR3: TGTGCCACCAGCAGACAGACTAGCGCGCAAGAGACCCAGTACTTC.

This chain uses TRBV9 with TRBJ1-4; tentative D call: TRBD1 (5 bases). The length of the CDR3 is 16 residues. V shed 0 bases and J shed 5 bases, with 14 bases lying between them. Germline assignment: CDR1 SGDLS and CDR2 YYNGEE. CDR3 nucleotides: TGTGCCAGCAGCGTAGGAGGGGTGGGGAAGAATGAAAAACTGTTTTTT. It specifies CASSVGGVGKNEKLFF.

The chain carries TRBV19 and TRBJ2-7; maybe TRBD1 (5 bases). Per the germline V gene, CDR1 is LNHDA and CDR2 is SQIVND (reference sequence). This CDR3 has 13 residues. V was shortened by 5 bases and J by 3 bases, with 11 bases between the two germline ends. CDR3 residues: CASSDSEFYEQYF. CDR3 coding DNA: TGTGCCAGTAGTGACAGTGAATTCTACGAGCAGTACTTC.

This chain joins TRBV5-4 and TRBJ2-3; 10 bases are a match to TRBD2. CDR1 is SGHNT, CDR2 YYREEE, per germline (reference sequence). Germline trimming cut 2 bases from V and 3 bases from J; bases unmatched to any gene: 6. The CDR3 runs to 16 residues. In DNA form, the CDR3 reads TGTGCCAGCAGCTTTCCAAGCGGGAGGGAGACAGATACGCAGTATTTT. Translation gives CASSFPSGRETDTQYF.

The gene calls are TRBV6-5 and TRBJ2-3; possible D gene TRBD1, 6 bases. From germline, CDR1 is MNHEY and CDR2 SVGAGI. This CDR3 comprises 13 residues. Trimming removed 2 bases at V and 4 bases at J, with 7 bases between. The CDR3 reads CASSYPGADTQYF. CDR3 coding DNA: TGTGCCAGCAGTTACCCAGGGGCAGATACGCAGTATTTT.

The chain uses TRBV4-2 and TRBJ2-3; 9 nucleotides line up with TRBD2. Losses at the gene ends were 2 bases for V and 3 bases for J; bases not matched to a gene: 9. This CDR3 spans 17 amino acids. Germline-derived CDR1 and CDR2 are LGHNA and YNFKEQ. DNA for the CDR3: TGTGCCAGCAGCCAAAGATTTGCGGGAGGGCCGACAGATACGCAGTATTTT. Encoded protein: CASSQRFAGGPTDTQYF.

This clone was counted a few times. The rearrangement joins TRBV2 to TRBJ2-7; the match to TRBD1 covers 8 bases. The CDR3 spans 15 residues. Germline V lookup: CDR1 SNHLY, CDR2 FYNNEI. Unmatched junction bases numbered 12, after V lost 6 bases and J lost 5 bases. CDR3 in amino acids: CASSPSRTGTHEQYF. The DNA for the CDR3 is TGTGCCAGCAGCCCTAGTAGGACAGGGACCCACGAGCAGTACTTC.

CDR3 protein: CASSYTGRVYEQYF. CDR3 coding DNA: TGTGCCAGCAGTTATACGGGACGAGTCTACGAGCAGTACTTC. This chain links TRBV6-6 with TRBJ2-7; perhaps D is TRBD1 or TRBD2 (5 bases each). The CDR3 runs to 14 residues. CDR1 is MNHNY and CDR2 is SVGAGI in the germline V gene (reference sequence). V lost 3 bases and J 3 bases, leaving 12 bases between the germline ends.